Each of the 4 T cell receptor beta chains below was sequenced from the same sample in a study of shared T cell receptors in the human thymus. Libraries were prepared by immunoSEQ multiplex PCR; TCRdb keeps only in-frame clonotypes and omits some of them. The sample lists hundreds of thousands of clones, approximately 87% occurring once. These data were also reused for a study on human thymus T cells.

The sequencing sample was made of thymocytes. Receptors originate from a boy under two years old with a congenital heart defect.

This chain connects TRBV6-1 to TRBJ2-1; D is perhaps TRBD2 (7 bases). CDR1 is MNHNS, CDR2 SASEGT, per germline. The V end lost 2 bases, the J end lost 2 bases, and 16 bases lay between the germline ends. There are 17 residues in the CDR3. The CDR3 bases are TGTGCCAGCAGTGAATCTGGGGGGCGGGGGCCCTACAATGAGCAGTTCTTC. Translated: CASSESGGRGPYNEQFF.

The chain is built from TRBV6-1 and TRBJ2-7; the match to TRBD2 covers 11 bases. The CDR3 is 15 residues long. Germline CDR1 reads MNHNS; CDR2 reads SASEGT. The V segment lost 2 bases and the J segment 2 bases; nucleotides outside the gene matches: 2. The CDR3 region is CASSELAGGPYEQYF. For the CDR3, the DNA is TGTGCCAGCAGTGAACTAGCGGGAGGTCCCTACGAGCAGTACTTC.

The chain has TRBV6-5 and TRBJ1-3; maybe TRBD1 (5 bases). V was shortened by 3 bases and J by 4 bases, with 10 bases between the two germline ends. Germline V lookup: CDR1 MNHEY, CDR2 SVGAGI. The CDR3 has 14 residues. CDR3 coding DNA: TGTGCCAGCAGTTATGGGGGAGGCGGAAACACCATATATTTT. This gives the protein CASSYGGGGNTIYF.

The CDR3 region has the DNA TGTGCCAGCAGCGCCTCGAGGGAGACCCAGTACTTC. Amino acids: CASSASRETQYF. This rearrangement joins TRBV5-4 to TRBJ2-5; D unclear. This CDR3 is 12 amino acids long. From germline, CDR1 is SGHNT and CDR2 YYREEE (reference sequence). Trimming cost V 4 bases and J 5 bases, with 9 bases left between them. Drawing the rest from reference TRBV5-4 and TRBJ2-5, the complete variable domain is ETGVTQSPTHLIKTRGQQVTLRCSSQSGHNTVSWYQQALGQGPQFIFQYYREEENGRGNFPPRFSGLQFPNYSSELNVNALELDDSALYLCASSASRETQYFGPGTRLLVL.